One TCR beta chain is described in this entry. Antigen specificity is unknown. Using RNA transcripts as the source, TCR beta CDR3 regions were amplified. The TCR CDR3 was amplified in a first-round RT-PCR using the HTBI primer set. TCRdb used MiXCR to reprocess the multiplex PCR reads, holding one entry per CDR3 protein. The profile shows approximately 410,000 distinct CDR3 sequences, roughly 15% of them singletons. This record belongs to a study of T cells in Graves' hyperthyroidism and ophthalmopathy. The CDR3 spans 14 residues. Trimming took 2 bases from V and 7 from J, leaving 10 bases between them. Germline values: CDR1 SGHRS, CDR2 YFSETQ. Points from the study as a whole: Blood samples included most of the expanded thyroid clonotypes exceeding 0.001.

The sequencing sample was made of blood. The chain uses TRBV5-1 and TRBJ1-6; D uncertain. The clonotype originates from a woman aged 18-35 years with Graves' hyperthyroidism. The CDR3 sequence is CASSLRTENSPLHF. Written as DNA, the CDR3 is TGCGCCAGCAGCTTACGGACGGAAAATTCACCCCTCCACTTT.